This TCR beta chain was retrieved from a study of shared clonotypes between healthy human individuals. Study observations and caveats: The study found lower generation probabilities in non-shared clonotypes than in those shared by all four donors.

Libraries were prepared by immunoSEQ multiplex PCR; TCRdb keeps only in-frame clonotypes and omits some of them. The data contain over a million clones, around 75% of them singletons. On this clone itself: Its antigen is as yet unknown.

Donors included only healthy HIV-negative adults lacking recent acute infections or vaccinations. The study separated CD4+ cells into CD45RA+ naive and CD45RA-negative memory subsets. Input material: memory CD4+ T cells sorted from blood. Subset specified: CD45RA-negative fraction. The TCR was taken from a man younger than 35 in good health.

CDR3 residues: CASTGQGRTANYGYTF. As DNA, the CDR3 is TGTGCCAGCACGGGACAGGGGAGAACGGCTAACTATGGCTACACCTTC. The chain joins TRBV19 to TRBJ1-2, with 10 bases matching TRBD1. The CDR3 is made up of 16 amino acids. V shed 9 bases and J 0 bases; nucleotides not matched to a gene: 10. Germline V gene data show CDR1 as LNHDA and CDR2 as SQIVND (reference sequence).